This TCR beta chain appears in the sequencing data of a study of T cell repertoires in ileal Crohn's disease. Method: immunoSEQ multiplex PCR; TCRdb's copy keeps in-frame clones and lacks some. The table lists about 9,600 clones, 76% of them singletons. Germline V CDR1 and CDR2: SGHRS, YFSETQ. Losses at the gene ends were 0 bases for V and 5 bases for J; bases not matched to a gene: 3. CDR3 length: 14 residues. This chain joins TRBV5-1 and TRBJ2-5; TRBD1 agrees at 8 bases. Source material: ileal tissue. The TCR was taken from an adult with Crohn's disease. The DNA for the CDR3 is TGCGCCAGCAGCTTGGAGGGACAGGCGGAGACCCAGTACTTC. This gives the protein CASSLEGQAETQYF.